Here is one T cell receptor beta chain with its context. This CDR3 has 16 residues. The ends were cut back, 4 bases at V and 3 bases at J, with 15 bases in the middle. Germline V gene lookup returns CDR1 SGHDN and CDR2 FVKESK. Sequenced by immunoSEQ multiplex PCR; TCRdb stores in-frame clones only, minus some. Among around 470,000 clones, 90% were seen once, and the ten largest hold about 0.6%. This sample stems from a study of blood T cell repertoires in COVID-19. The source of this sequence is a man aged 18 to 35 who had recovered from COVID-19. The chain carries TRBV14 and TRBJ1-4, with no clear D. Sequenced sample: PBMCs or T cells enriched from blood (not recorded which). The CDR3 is CASSPMTSVSNEKLFF. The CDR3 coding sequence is TGTGCCAGCAGCCCCATGACATCGGTTTCTAATGAAAAACTGTTTTTT.